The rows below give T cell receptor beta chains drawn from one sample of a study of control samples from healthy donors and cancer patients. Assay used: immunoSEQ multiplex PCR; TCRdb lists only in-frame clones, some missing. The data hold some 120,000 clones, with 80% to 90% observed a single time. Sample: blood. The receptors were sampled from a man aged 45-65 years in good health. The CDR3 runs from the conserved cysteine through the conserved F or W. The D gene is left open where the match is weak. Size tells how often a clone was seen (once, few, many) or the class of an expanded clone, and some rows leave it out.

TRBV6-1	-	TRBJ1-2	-	TGTGCCAGCAGTGAAACATGGGCAGCGGTACGAAACTATGGCTACACCTTC	CASSETWAAVRNYGYTF
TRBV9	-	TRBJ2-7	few	TGTGCCAGCAGCGTAGAACCCGGGGACGAGCAGTACTTC	CASSVEPGDEQYF
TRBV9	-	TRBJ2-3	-	TGTGCCAGCAGCGTGCAGGGGAGTAGCACAGATACGCAGTATTTT	CASSVQGSSTDTQYF
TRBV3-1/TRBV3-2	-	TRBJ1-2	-	TGTGCCAGCAGCCAACGTGGGAGGTTAGCCTACTATGGCTACACCTTC	CASSQRGRLAYYGYTF
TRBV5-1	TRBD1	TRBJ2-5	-	TGCGCCAGCAGCGCCGACAGGGGTGGTACAGAGACCCAGTACTTC	CASSADRGGTETQYF
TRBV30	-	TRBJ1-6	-	TGTGCCTGGACCCCCCAGAGCTCCTATAATTCACCCCTCCACTTT	CAWTPQSSYNSPLHF
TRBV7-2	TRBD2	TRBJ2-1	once	TGTGCCAGCAGCGCTATAGCGGGGGATTACTACAATGAGCAGTTCTTC	CASSAIAGDYYNEQFF
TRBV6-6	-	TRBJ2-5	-	TGTGCCAGCAGTTACTCGGGGGATGGGACCCAGTACTTC	CASSYSGDGTQYF
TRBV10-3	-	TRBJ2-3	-	TGTGCCATCAGTGGGAAAAGGACTTCCACAGATACGCAGTATTTT	CAISGKRTSTDTQYF
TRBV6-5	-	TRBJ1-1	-	TGTGCCAGCAGTTACACGGGACCCCCCAGGGGAACTGAAGCTTTCTTT	CASSYTGPPRGTEAFF
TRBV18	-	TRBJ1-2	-	TGTGCCAGCTCACCCATAACATTAGACAGCCCGCTCGGCTATGGCTACACCTTC	CASSPITLDSPLGYGYTF
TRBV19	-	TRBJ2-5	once	TGTGCCAGTAGTTCGACAGACCAAGAGACCCAGTACTTC	CASSSTDQETQYF
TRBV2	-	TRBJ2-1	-	TGTGCCAGCAGCCAACAGGGGACTCTCAGCAATGAGCAGTTCTTC	CASSQQGTLSNEQFF
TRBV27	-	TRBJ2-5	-	TGTGCCAGCAGTCCTCAGGGCCTAAGGGTTGAGACCCAGTACTTC	CASSPQGLRVETQYF
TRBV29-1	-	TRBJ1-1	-	TGCAGCGTTGAGAGGTTGGGGGCTGAAGCTTTCTTT	CSVERLGAEAFF
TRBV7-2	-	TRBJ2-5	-	TGTGCCAGCAGCTTAACCCCAAAACAAGAGACCCAGTACTTC	CASSLTPKQETQYF
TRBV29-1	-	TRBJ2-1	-	TGCAGCGTTGAAAGTCCCGGTGAGCAGTTCTTC	CSVESPGEQFF
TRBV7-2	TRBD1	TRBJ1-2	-	TGTGCCAGCAGCTTAGGTCCCGGACAGGGGGTGCCTCTCACCTTC	CASSLGPGQGVPLTF
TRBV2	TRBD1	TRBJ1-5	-	TGTGCCAGCAAGGCAGGGGGTAGCAATCAGCCCCAGCATTTT	CASKAGGSNQPQHF
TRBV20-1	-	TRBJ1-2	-	TGCAGTGCTAGAGAGATGACAGTCCGAGACTTC	CSAREMTVRDF
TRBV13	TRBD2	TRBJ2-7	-	TGTGCCAGCAGCTTAGGTAGCGGGGGGAAGGCCTACGAGCAGTACTTC	CASSLGSGGKAYEQYF
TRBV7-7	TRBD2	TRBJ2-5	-	TGTGCCAGCAGCGAATTCCCGGGACTAGCGGGGGGGACGGGATCAGGAGAGACCCAGTACTTC	CASSEFPGLAGGTGSGETQYF
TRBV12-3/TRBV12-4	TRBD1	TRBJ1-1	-	TGTGCCAGCAGTGCGTACAGGGGCACTGAAGCTTTCTTT	CASSAYRGTEAFF
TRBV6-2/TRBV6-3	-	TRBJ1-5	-	TGTGCCAGCAGTTACAGAGGCAGGCACAATCAGCCCCAGCATTTT	CASSYRGRHNQPQHF
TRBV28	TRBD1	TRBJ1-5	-	TGTGCCAGCAGTCCCTGGACAGGGGAAGGGGTAAGGCCCCAGCATTTT	CASSPWTGEGVRPQHF
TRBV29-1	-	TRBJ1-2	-	TGCAGCGTCGTTGATAATCCCTGGGGAGGGAACTATGGCTACACCTTC	CSVVDNPWGGNYGYTF
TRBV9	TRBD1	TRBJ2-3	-	TGTGCCAGCTCGGCGGGACAGGCCGGACCCACAGATACGCAGTATTTT	CASSAGQAGPTDTQYF
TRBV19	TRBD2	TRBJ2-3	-	TGTGCCAGTAGTACCCGGGGGGGAGGCACAGATACGCAGTATTTT	CASSTRGGGTDTQYF
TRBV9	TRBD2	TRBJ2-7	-	TGTGCCAGCAGCGTAGCTGCTAGCGGGGGGTACGAGCAGTACTTC	CASSVAASGGYEQYF
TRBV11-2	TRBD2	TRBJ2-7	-	TGTGCCAGCAGCTTATTGGGGACTAGCGGGGAAACCTACGAGCAGTACTTC	CASSLLGTSGETYEQYF
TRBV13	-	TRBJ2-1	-	TGTGCCAGCAGCTTAGTGGGGATCTCCTACAATGAGCAGTTCTTC	CASSLVGISYNEQFF
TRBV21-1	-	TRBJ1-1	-	TGTGCCAGCGGAGGCAAAAACACTGAAGCTTTCTTT	CASGGKNTEAFF
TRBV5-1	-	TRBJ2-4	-	TGCGCCAGCAGCGGCGGGACCGCAGAAAACATTCAGTACTTC	CASSGGTAENIQYF
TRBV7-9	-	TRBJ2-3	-	TGTGCCAGCAGCCTCTCCCTAGGACGGCCCACAGATACGCAGTATTTT	CASSLSLGRPTDTQYF
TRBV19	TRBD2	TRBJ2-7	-	TGTGCCAGTACTCCCGGCGGGGGAAAAGGCGAGCAGTACTTC	CASTPGGGKGEQYF
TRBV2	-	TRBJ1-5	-	TGTGCCAGCACCGACAATCCTCAGCCCCAGCATTTT	CASTDNPQPQHF
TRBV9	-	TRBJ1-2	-	TGTGCCAGCAGCGTAGGGACAGCCGTCTATGGCTACACCTTC	CASSVGTAVYGYTF
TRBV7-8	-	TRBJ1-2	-	TGTGCCAGCAGCTTAGCAGGCAGGGTGGATGGCTACACCTTC	CASSLAGRVDGYTF
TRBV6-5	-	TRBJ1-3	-	TGTGCCAGCAGACTGACTGGGATCTCTGGAAACACCATATATTTT	CASRLTGISGNTIYF
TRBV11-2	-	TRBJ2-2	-	TGTGCCAGCAGCTTAGTTAGGGTGAACACCGGGGAGCTGTTTTTT	CASSLVRVNTGELFF
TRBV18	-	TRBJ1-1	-	TGTGCCAGCTCACCGGTTTCGGGTCAAACTGAAGCTTTCTTT	CASSPVSGQTEAFF
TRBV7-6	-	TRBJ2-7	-	TGTGCCAGCAGCTTGACCGGGACGCTTAGCTCCTACGAGCAGTACTTC	CASSLTGTLSSYEQYF
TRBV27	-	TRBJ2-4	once	TGTGCCAGCAGACTCATTGGGGGGGCCAAAAACATTCAGTACTTC	CASRLIGGAKNIQYF
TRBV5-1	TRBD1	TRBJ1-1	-	TGCGCCAGCAGCTTCCAACAGGGGGAAGCTTTCTTT	CASSFQQGEAFF